This entry lists 4 T cell receptor beta chains sequenced from one sample in a study of molecular identifiers for immune sequencing clone quantification (dated by TCRdb to between 2017 and 2018). To prepare the library, PCR was applied. The data were produced on an Illumina HiSeq 4000. The public reads were reprocessed in TCRdb via fastp at Q25 and MiXCR, keeping in-frame beta chains. Each CDR3 protein appears once, grouped with its most common genes and DNA. Across this sample there are about 60,000 distinct CDR3 sequences, with about 19% seen only once. The ten largest clones represent more than 1.2% of the sample. Sequenced: naive CD8+ T cells from blood, with Jurkat cell RNA spiked in. The sample's cell subset or site, from its label and the paper: FACS-sorted CD8+CD4-CCR7+CD45RA+ naive T cells. Receptors originate from a human donor in good health. Some libraries in this study had Jurkat cell RNA spiked in.

This clonotype showed up many times. The chain recombines TRBV27 with TRBJ2-7, with 13 bases identical to TRBD2. Losses at the gene ends were 6 bases for V and 4 bases for J; bases not matched to a gene: 3. Germline values: CDR1 MNHEY, CDR2 SMNVEV (reference sequence). The CDR3 sequence is 14 residues long. CDR3 nucleotides: TGTGCCAGCAGCTTGACTAGCGGGAGGTACGAGCAGTACTTC. Translated: CASSLTSGRYEQYF.

This clonotype was observed many times. The chain is built from TRBV3-1 and TRBJ2-3; 9 bases line up with TRBD1. This CDR3 spans 15 amino acids. V gave up 5 bases and J gave up 2 bases; unmatched junction bases: 5. Germline V gives CDR1 LGHDT, CDR2 YNNKEL (reference sequence). The CDR3 DNA is TGTGCCAGCAGCGGGGGACAGGGCTTCACAGATACGCAGTATTTT. Translating gives CASSGGQGFTDTQYF.

The table lists this clonotype with many counts. This rearrangement joins TRBV28 to TRBJ2-3; D is perhaps TRBD2 (6 bases). Germline CDR1 MDHEN, CDR2 SYDVKM. V lost 8 bases and J 1 base, leaving 7 bases between the germline ends. This CDR3 is built from 12 residues. The CDR3 reads CASCGGTDTQYF. The CDR3 DNA reads as TGTGCCAGCTGCGGGGGCACAGATACGCAGTATTTT.

The chain couples TRBV7-2 to TRBJ2-1; the D is unclear. V lost 8 bases, J lost 2 bases, and 16 bases lay in between. The CDR3 totals 15 residues. Germline V CDR1 and CDR2: SGHTA, FQGNSA. CDR3 sequence: CASPPIGITYNEQFF. The CDR3 nucleotides read TGTGCCAGCCCGCCAATTGGCATTACCTACAATGAGCAGTTCTTC.